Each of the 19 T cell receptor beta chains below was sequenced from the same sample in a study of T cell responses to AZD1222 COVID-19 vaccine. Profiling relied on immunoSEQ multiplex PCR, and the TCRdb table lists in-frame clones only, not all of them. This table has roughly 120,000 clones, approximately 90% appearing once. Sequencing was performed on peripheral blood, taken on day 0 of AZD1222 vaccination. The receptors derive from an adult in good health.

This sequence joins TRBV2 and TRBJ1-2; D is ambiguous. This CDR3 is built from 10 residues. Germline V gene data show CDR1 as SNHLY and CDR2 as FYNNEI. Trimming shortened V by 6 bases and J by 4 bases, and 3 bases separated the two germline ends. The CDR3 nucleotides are TGTGCCAGCAGACCCTATGGCTACACCTTC. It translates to CASRPYGYTF. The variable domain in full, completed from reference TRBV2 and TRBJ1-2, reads EPEVTQTPSHQVTQMGQEVILRCVPISNHLYFYWYRQILGQKVEFLVSFYNNEISEKSEIFDDQFSVERPDGSNFTLKIRSTKLEDSAMYFCASRPYGYTFGSGTRLTVV.

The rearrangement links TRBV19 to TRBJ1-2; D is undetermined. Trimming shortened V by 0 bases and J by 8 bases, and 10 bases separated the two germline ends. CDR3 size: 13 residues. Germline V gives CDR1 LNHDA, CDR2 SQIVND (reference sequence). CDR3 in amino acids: CASSIEEGRGYTF. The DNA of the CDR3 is TGTGCCAGTAGTATAGAAGAAGGTCGGGGCTACACCTTC.

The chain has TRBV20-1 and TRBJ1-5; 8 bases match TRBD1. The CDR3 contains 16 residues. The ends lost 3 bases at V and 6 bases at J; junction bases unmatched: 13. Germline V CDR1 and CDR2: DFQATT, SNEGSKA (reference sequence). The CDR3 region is CSASAGGRGRSQPQHF. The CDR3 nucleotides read TGCAGTGCTAGTGCGGGGGGCAGGGGGCGAAGTCAGCCCCAGCATTTT.

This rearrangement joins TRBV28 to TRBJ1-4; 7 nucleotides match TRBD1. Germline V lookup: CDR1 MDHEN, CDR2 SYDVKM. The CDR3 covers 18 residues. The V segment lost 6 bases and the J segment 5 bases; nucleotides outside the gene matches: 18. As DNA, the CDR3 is TGTGCCAGCAGCCAGACACGGTCAGGGGGGTGGGGCAATGAAAAACTGTTTTTT. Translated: CASSQTRSGGWGNEKLFF. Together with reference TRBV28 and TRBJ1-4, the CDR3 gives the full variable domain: DVKVTQSSRYLVKRTGEKVFLECVQDMDHENMFWYRQDPGLGLRLIYFSYDVKMKEKGDIPEGYSVSREKKERFSLILESASTNQTSMYLCASSQTRSGGWGNEKLFFGSGTQLSVL.

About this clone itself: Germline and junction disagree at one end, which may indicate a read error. The CDR3 protein is CASSSGLAGGSLAPRETQYF. DNA for the CDR3: TGTGCTAGCAGCTCAGGACTAGCGGGAGGGTCCTTAGCCCCAAGAGAGACCCAGTACTTC. This chain connects TRBV7-7 to TRBJ2-5; 15 bases map to TRBD2. The CDR3 runs to 20 residues. Germline lookup yields CDR1 SSHAT and CDR2 FNYEAQ (reference sequence).

The CDR3 spells CASSSSRTGGNQPQHF. The CDR3 nucleotides are TGTGCCAGCAGTTCCTCCCGGACAGGGGGCAATCAGCCCCAGCATTTT. The V call is TRBV28, the J call TRBJ1-5; 9 bases match TRBD1. After removal of 4 bases from V and 2 bases from J, the junction contained 6 bases not matched to a gene. CDR1 and CDR2 (germline): MDHEN, SYDVKM. This CDR3 spans 16 amino acids.

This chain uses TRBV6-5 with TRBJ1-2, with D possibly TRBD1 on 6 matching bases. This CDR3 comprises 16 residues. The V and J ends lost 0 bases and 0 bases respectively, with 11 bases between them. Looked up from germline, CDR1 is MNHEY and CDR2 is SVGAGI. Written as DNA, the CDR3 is TGTGCCAGCAGTTACTCTAGGGGGGGCACTAACTATGGCTACACCTTC. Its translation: CASSYSRGGTNYGYTF.

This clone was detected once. The CDR3 DNA follows: TGTGCCAGCAGTTTATACGGGGGGACTCGCTCCTACGAGCAGTACTTC. Translating gives CASSLYGGTRSYEQYF. The V gene is TRBV28, the J gene TRBJ2-7, with 7 bases identical to TRBD2. CDR3 size: 16 residues. Germline CDR1 and CDR2: MDHEN and SYDVKM. V was pared by 1 base and J by 0 bases, with 6 bases of the junction left unmatched.

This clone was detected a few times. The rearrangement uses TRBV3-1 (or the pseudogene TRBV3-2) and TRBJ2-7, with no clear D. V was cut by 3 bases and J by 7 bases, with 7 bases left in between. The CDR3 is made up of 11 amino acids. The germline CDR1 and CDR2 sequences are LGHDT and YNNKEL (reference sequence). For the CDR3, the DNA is TGTGCCAGCAGCCAGACGTGGGAGCAGTACTTC. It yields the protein CASSQTWEQYF.

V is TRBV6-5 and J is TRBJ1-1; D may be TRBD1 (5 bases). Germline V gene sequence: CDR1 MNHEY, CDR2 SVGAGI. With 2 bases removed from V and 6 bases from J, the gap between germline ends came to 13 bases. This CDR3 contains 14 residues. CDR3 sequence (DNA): TGTGCCAGCAGTTACGTCGGGGCCCAACCTGAAGCTTTCTTT. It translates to CASSYVGAQPEAFF.

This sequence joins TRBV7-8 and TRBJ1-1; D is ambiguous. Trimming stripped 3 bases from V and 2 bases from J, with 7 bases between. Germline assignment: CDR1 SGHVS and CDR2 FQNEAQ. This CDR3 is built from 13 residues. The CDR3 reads CASSLNSNTEAFF. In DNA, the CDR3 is TGTGCCAGCAGCTTGAACAGTAACACTGAAGCTTTCTTT.

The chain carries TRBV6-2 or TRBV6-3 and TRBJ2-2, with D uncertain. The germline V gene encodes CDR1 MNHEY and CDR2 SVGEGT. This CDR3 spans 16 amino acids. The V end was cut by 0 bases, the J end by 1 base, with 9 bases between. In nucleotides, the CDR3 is TGTGCCAGCAGTTACTCAACTCTGATGAACACCGGGGAGCTGTTTTTT. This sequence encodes CASSYSTLMNTGELFF.

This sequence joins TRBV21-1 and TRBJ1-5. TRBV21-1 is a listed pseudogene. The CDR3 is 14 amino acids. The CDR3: CASSLQGGGQPQHF. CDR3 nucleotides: TGTGCCAGCAGCTTACAGGGAGGGGGTCAGCCCCAGCATTTT.

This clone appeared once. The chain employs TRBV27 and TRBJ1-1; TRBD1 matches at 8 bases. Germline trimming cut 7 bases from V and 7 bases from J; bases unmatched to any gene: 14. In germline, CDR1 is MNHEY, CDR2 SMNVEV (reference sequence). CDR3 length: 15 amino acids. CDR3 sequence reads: CASKGRGRKGGEAFF. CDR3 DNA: TGTGCCAGCAAAGGCAGGGGGCGTAAAGGAGGTGAAGCTTTCTTT.

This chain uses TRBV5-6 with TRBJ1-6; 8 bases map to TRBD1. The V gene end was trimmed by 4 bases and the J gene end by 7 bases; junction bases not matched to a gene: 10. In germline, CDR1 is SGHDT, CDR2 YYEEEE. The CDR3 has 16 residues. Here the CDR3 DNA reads TGTGCCAGCAGCCCTATCCGACAGGGGAGAAATTCACCCCTCCACTTT. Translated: CASSPIRQGRNSPLHF.

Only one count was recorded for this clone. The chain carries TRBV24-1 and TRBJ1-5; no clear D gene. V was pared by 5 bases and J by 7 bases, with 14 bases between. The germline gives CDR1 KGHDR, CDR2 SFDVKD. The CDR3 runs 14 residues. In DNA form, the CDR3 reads TGTGCCACCAGTGGCCTATTTAGCGACCAGCCCCAGCATTTT. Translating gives CATSGLFSDQPQHF.

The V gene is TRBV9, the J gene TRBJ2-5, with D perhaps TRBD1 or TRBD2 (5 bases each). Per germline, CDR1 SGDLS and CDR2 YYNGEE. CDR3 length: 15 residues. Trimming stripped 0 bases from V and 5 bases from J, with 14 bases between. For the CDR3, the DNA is TGTGCCAGCAGCGTAGCACCTGGGGGTTGGGAGACCCAGTACTTC. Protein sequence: CASSVAPGGWETQYF.

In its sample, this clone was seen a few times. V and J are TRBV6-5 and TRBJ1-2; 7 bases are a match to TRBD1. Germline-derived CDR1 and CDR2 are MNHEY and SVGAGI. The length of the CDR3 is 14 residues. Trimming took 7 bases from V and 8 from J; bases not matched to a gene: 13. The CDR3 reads CASTRRGVKKGYTF. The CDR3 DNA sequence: TGTGCCAGCACCCGCAGGGGGGTCAAAAAAGGCTACACCTTC.

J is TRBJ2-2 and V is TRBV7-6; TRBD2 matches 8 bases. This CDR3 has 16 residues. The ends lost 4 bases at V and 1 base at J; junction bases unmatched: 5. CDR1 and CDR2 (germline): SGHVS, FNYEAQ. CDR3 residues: CASSSISGENTGELFF. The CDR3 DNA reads TGTGCCAGCAGCTCGATTAGCGGGGAGAACACCGGGGAGCTGTTTTTT. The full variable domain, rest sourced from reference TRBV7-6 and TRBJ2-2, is GAGVSQSPRYKVTKRGQDVALRCDPISGHVSLYWYRQALGQGPEFLTYFNYEAQQDKSGLPNDRFSAERPEGSISTLTIQRTEQRDSAMYRCASSSISGENTGELFFGEGSRLTVL.